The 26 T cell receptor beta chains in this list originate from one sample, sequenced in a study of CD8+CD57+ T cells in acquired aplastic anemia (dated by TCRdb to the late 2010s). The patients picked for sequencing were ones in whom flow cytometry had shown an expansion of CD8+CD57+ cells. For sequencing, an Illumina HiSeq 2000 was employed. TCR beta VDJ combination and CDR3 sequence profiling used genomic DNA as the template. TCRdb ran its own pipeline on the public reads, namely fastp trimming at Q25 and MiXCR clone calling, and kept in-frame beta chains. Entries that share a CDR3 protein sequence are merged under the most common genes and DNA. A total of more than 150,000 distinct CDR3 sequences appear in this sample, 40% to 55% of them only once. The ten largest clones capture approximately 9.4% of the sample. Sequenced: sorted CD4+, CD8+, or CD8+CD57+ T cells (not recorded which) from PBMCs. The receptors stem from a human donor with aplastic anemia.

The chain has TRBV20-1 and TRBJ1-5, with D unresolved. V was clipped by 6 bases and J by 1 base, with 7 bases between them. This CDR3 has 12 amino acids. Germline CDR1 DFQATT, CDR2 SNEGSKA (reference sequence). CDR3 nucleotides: TGCAGTGCCGTACAGAGCAATCAGCCCCAGCATTTT. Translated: CSAVQSNQPQHF.

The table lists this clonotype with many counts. The CDR3 is CASSDIQETQYF. CDR3 DNA sequence: TGTGCCAGCTCGGACATACAAGAGACCCAGTACTTC. J is TRBJ2-5 and V is TRBV3-1; a possible D gene is TRBD1 (5 bases). V lost 8 bases and J 2 bases, leaving 9 bases between the germline ends. The CDR3 is 12 amino acids. Germline lookup yields CDR1 LGHDT and CDR2 YNNKEL (reference sequence).

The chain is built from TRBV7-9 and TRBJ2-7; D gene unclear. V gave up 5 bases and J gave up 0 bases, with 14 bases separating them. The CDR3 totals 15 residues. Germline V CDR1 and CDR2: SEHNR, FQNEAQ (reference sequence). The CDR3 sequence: CASSPYGPDSYEQYF. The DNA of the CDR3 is TGTGCCAGCAGCCCTTACGGCCCTGACTCCTACGAGCAGTACTTC.

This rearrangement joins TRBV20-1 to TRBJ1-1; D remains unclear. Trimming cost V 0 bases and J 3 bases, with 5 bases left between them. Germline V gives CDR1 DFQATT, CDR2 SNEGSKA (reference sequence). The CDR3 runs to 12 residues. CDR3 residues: CSARERDTEAFF. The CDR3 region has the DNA TGCAGTGCTAGAGAAAGGGACACTGAAGCTTTCTTT.

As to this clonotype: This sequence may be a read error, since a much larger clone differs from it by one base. The CDR3 DNA follows: TGCAGTGCTAGAGATGTCGTAAAAGGGGGCCCTGAGCAGTTCTTC. Its translation is CSARDVVKGGPEQFF. The V call is TRBV20-1, the J call TRBJ2-1, with 7 bases lining up with TRBD1. Germline trimming cut 0 bases from V and 9 bases from J; bases unmatched to any gene: 11. CDR3 size: 15 residues. Per germline, CDR1 DFQATT and CDR2 SNEGSKA (reference sequence).

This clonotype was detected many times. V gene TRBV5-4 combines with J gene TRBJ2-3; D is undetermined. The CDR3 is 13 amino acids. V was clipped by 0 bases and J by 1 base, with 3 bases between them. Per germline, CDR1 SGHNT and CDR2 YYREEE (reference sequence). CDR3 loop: CASSLEGTDTQYF. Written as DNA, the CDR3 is TGTGCCAGCAGCTTGGAGGGCACAGATACGCAGTATTTT.

The CDR3 is CAISEGPSQEQYF. DNA for the CDR3: TGTGCCATCAGTGAGGGTCCCTCCCAGGAGCAGTACTTC. The chain combines TRBV10-3 with TRBJ2-7; no clear D. The CDR3 has 13 residues. Germline V gene data show CDR1 as ENHRY and CDR2 as SYGVKD. The V gene lost 2 bases and the J gene lost 7 bases, with 12 bases spanning the gap.

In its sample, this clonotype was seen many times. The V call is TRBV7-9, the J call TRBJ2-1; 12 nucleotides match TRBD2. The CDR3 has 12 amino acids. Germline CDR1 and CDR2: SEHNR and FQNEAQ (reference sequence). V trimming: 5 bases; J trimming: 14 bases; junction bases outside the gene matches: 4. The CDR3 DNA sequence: TGTGCCAGCAGCGCAGGACTAGCGGGGAAGTTCTTC. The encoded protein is CASSAGLAGKFF. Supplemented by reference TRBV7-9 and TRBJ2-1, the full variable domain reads DTGVSQNPRHKITKRGQNVTFRCDPISEHNRLYWYRQTLGQGPEFLTYFQNEAQLEKSRLLSDRFSAERPKGSFSTLEIQRTEQGDSAMYLCASSAGLAGKFFGPGTRLTVL.

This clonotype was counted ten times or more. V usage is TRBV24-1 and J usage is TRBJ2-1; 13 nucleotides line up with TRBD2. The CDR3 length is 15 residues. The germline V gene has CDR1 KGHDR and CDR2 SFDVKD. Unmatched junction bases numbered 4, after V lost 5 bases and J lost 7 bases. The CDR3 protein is CATSGTSGRMNEQFF. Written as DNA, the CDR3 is TGTGCCACCAGTGGGACTAGCGGGAGAATGAATGAGCAGTTCTTC.

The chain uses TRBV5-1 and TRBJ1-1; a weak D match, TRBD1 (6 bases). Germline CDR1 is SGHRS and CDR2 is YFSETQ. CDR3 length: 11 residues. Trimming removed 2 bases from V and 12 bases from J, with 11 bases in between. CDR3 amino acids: CASSLQGLTFF. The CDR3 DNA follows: TGCGCCAGCAGCTTACAGGGTTTAACTTTCTTT.

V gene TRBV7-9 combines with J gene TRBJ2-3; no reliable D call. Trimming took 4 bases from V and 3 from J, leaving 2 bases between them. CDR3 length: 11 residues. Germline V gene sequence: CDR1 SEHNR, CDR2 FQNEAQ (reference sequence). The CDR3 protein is CASSWTDTQYF. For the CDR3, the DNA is TGTGCCAGCAGCTGGACAGATACGCAGTATTTT. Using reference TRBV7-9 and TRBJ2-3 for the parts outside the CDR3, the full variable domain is DTGVSQNPRHKITKRGQNVTFRCDPISEHNRLYWYRQTLGQGPEFLTYFQNEAQLEKSRLLSDRFSAERPKGSFSTLEIQRTEQGDSAMYLCASSWTDTQYFGPGTRLTVL.

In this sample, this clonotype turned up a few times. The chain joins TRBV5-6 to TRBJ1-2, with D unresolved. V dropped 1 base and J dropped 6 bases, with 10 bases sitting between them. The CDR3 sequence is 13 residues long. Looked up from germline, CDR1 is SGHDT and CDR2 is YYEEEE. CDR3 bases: TGTGCCAGCAGCTTGTTACGGGGTCATGGCTACACCTTC. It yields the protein CASSLLRGHGYTF.

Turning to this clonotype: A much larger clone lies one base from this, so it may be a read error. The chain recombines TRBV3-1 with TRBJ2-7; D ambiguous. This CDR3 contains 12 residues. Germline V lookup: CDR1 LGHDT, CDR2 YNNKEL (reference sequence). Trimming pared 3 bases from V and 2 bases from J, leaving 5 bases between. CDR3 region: CASSHTTYEQYF. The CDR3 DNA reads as TGTGCCAGCAGCCATACTACCTACGAGCAGTACTTC.

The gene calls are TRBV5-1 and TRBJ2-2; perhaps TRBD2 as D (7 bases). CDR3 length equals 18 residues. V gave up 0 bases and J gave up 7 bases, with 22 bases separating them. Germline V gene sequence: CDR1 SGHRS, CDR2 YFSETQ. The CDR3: CASSLGAGAKNNVGELFF. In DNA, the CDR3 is TGCGCCAGCAGCTTGGGGGCGGGGGCCAAAAACAACGTCGGGGAGCTGTTTTTT.

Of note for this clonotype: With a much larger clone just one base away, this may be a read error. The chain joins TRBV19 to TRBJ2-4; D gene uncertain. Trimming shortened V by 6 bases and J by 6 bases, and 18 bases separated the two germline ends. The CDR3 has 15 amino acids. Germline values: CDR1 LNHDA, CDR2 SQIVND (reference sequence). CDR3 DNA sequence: TGTGCCAGTAGGGGTGCAGAGGCAGGAGTAAACATTCAGTACTTC. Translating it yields CASRGAEAGVNIQYF.

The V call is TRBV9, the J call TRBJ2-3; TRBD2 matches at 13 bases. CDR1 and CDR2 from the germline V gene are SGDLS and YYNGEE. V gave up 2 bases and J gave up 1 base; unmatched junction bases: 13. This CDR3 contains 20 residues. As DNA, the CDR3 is TGTGCCAGCAGCGTGCGGCCGGGACTAGCGGGACTTGACGGCACAGATACGCAGTATTTT. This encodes CASSVRPGLAGLDGTDTQYF. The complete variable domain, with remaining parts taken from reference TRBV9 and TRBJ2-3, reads DSGVTQTPKHLITATGQRVTLRCSPRSGDLSVYWYQQSLDQGLQFLIQYYNGEERAKGNILERFSAQQFPDLHSELNLSSLELGDSALYFCASSVRPGLAGLDGTDTQYFGPGTRLTVL.

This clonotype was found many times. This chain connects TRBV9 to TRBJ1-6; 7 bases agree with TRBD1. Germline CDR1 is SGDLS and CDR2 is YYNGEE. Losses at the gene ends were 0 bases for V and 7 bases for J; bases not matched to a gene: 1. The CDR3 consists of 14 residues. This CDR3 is CASSVGTGNSPLHF. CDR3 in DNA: TGTGCCAGCAGCGTAGGGACAGGCAATTCACCCCTCCACTTT.

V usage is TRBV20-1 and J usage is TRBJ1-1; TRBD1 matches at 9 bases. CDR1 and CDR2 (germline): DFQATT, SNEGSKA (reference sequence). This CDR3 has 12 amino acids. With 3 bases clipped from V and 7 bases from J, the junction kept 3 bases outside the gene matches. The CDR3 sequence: CSARGQGGEAFF. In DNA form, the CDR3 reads TGCAGTGCTAGGGGACAGGGAGGTGAAGCTTTCTTT.

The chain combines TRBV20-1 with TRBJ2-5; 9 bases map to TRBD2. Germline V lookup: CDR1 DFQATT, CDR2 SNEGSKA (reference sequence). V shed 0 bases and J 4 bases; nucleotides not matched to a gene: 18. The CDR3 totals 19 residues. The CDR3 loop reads CSARDLDPQTSGLRETQYF. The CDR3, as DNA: TGCAGTGCTAGAGACCTCGATCCTCAGACTAGCGGATTGCGAGAGACCCAGTACTTC.

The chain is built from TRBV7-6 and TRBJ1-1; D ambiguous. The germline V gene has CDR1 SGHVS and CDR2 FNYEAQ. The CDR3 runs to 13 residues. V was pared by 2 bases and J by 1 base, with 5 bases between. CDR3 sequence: CASSLHKNTEAFF. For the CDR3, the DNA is TGTGCCAGCAGCTTACACAAGAACACTGAAGCTTTCTTT. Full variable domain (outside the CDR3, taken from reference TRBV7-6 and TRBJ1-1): GAGVSQSPRYKVTKRGQDVALRCDPISGHVSLYWYRQALGQGPEFLTYFNYEAQQDKSGLPNDRFSAERPEGSISTLTIQRTEQRDSAMYRCASSLHKNTEAFFGQGTRLTVV.

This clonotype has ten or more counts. CDR3 amino acids: CASRYSGQGLWEQYF. The CDR3 bases are TGTGCCAGCAGATATTCGGGACAGGGGTTATGGGAGCAGTACTTC. This chain uses TRBV11-3 with TRBJ2-7; 10 bases align to TRBD1. Germline CDR1 reads SGHNT; CDR2 reads YENEEA. There are 15 residues in the CDR3. J lost 7 bases, V lost 6 bases, and 12 bases had no gene match.

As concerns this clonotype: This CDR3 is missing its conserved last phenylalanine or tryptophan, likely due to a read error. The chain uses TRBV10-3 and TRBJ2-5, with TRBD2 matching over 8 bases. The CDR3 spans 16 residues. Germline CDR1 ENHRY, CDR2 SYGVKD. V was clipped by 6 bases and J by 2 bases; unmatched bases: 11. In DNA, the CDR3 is TGTGCCATCAGGGGGACCAGCGGGGGTGAACAAGAGACCCAGTACCTC. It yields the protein CAIRGTSGGEQETQYL.

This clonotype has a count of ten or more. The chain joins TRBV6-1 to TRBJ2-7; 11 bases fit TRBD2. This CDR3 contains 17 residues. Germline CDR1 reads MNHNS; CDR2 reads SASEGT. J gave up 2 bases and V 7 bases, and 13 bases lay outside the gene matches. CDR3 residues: CASNPGTSSGRPYEQYF. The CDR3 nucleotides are TGTGCCAGCAACCCCGGAACCTCTAGCGGGAGGCCCTACGAGCAGTACTTC.

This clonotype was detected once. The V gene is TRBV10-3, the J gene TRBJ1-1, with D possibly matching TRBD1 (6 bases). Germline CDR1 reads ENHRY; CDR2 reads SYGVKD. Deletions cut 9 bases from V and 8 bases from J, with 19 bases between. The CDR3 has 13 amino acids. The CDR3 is CAIGGQTEVEAFF. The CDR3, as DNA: TGTGCCATAGGAGGACAGACCGAGGTAGAAGCTTTCTTT.

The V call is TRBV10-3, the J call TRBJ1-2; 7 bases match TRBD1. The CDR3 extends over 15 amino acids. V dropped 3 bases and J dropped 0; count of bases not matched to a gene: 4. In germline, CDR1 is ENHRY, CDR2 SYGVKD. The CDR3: CAISEGGTANYGYTF. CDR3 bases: TGTGCCATCAGTGAAGGCGGGACAGCTAACTATGGCTACACCTTC.

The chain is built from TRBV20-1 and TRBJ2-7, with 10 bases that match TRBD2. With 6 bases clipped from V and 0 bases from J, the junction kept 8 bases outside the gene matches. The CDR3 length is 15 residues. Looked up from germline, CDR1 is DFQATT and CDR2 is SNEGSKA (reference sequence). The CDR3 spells CSATGSGGTSYEQYF. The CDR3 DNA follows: TGCAGTGCCACGGGTAGCGGGGGGACCTCCTACGAGCAGTACTTC.